This section outlines one T cell receptor (beta chain) sequence together with its context. Described time point: time of PML onset. T3 blood samples were collected at the time of PML onset. The data were taken from a study of multiple sclerosis patients with progressive multifocal leukoencephalopathy. This table comes from immunoSEQ multiplex PCR, and its TCRdb copy is limited to in-frame clones, with some not included. In the table there are fewer than 40,000 clones, about 87% of which are singletons. V lost 0 bases, J lost 5 bases, and 11 bases lay in between. This CDR3 has 15 residues. CDR1 is LGHNT, CDR2 FRNRAP, per germline.

This sample comprised PBMCs, obtained from a patient treated with natalizumab. The genes are TRBV12-5 and TRBJ2-1; a weak D match, TRBD1 (5 bases). This clonotype originated in a woman in her 40s with progressive multifocal leukoencephalopathy. CDR3 sequence: CASGLVQGFHNEQFF. For the CDR3, the DNA is TGTGCTAGTGGTTTGGTCCAGGGATTCCACAATGAGCAGTTCTTC.